This entry is about one T cell receptor (beta chain). Every patient was untreated before thyroid surgery. This sample was included in a study of metastatic and nonmetastatic thyroid tumors. In the original workflow: Clinicopathological groups differed in CDR3, with these differences serving to build a distant-metastasis classifier for papillary thyroid cancer. Via MiXCR, TCRdb re-called the PCR reads. TCRdb, not the authors, supplied the V and J calls. The sample lists roughly 6,000 clones; around 35% were seen once. The sample consisted of adjacent normal tissue. This receptor was identified in a male donor with papillary thyroid cancer or a benign thyroid nodule (not recorded which). Some clones in this sample may be carry-over from other donors' samples.

The CDR3 DNA sequence: TGTGCCAGCAGTTACCGAAGGACAGGGATGCACGAGCAGTACTTC. Amino acids: CASSYRRTGMHEQYF. The rearrangement links TRBV6-2 or TRBV6-3 to TRBJ2-7, with TRBD1 matching 8 bases. Germline V lookup: CDR1 MNHEY, CDR2 SVGEGT. The CDR3 loop spans 15 amino acids. The V segment lost 2 bases and the J segment 5 bases; nucleotides outside the gene matches: 8.